Following are 10 T cell receptor beta chains from one sample sequenced in a study of blood T cell repertoires in COVID-19. Some clones are missing from TCRdb's copy, which holds only in-frame ones; the method was immunoSEQ multiplex PCR. The table has approximately 250,000 clones, 85% to 90% seen once. The sample comprised PBMCs or T cells enriched from blood (not recorded which). The receptors here all came from a woman aged 30 to 39 with acute COVID-19.

This clone was seen a single time. The chain joins TRBV11-2 to TRBJ2-7; 7 bases map to TRBD2. The germline V gene encodes CDR1 SGHAT and CDR2 FQNNGV. V trimming: 0 bases; J trimming: 3 bases; junction bases outside the gene matches: 2. The CDR3 is 14 residues long. The CDR3 DNA reads as TGTGCCAGCAGCTTAGAGCCTAGCGGCTACGAGCAGTACTTC. It specifies CASSLEPSGYEQYF.

The sample holds one count of this clone. The CDR3 loop reads CSVNPEAGGYGDTQYF. In DNA, the CDR3 is TGCAGCGTCAACCCAGAGGCGGGAGGGTATGGGGATACGCAGTATTTT. V usage is TRBV29-1 and J usage is TRBJ2-3, with 9 bases that match TRBD2. The length of the CDR3 is 16 residues. Germline assignment: CDR1 SQVTM and CDR2 ANQGSEA. With 6 bases clipped from V and 6 bases from J, the junction kept 16 bases outside the gene matches.

The chain is built from TRBV11-1 and TRBJ2-2; D is perhaps TRBD1 (5 bases). The germline V and J ends were trimmed by 2 bases and 3 bases, with 10 bases remaining between them. CDR3 size: 15 residues. CDR1 is SGHAT and CDR2 is FQDESV in the germline V gene (reference sequence). CDR3 in DNA: TGTGCCAGCAGCTTAAGCTTACAGGACACCGGGGAGCTGTTTTTT. Amino acid sequence: CASSLSLQDTGELFF.

The chain carries TRBV9 and TRBJ2-3; D is perhaps TRBD1 (6 bases). CDR1 and CDR2 (germline): SGDLS, YYNGEE. V was shortened by 1 base and J by 4 bases, with 10 bases between the two germline ends. This CDR3 comprises 14 residues. As DNA, the CDR3 is TGTGCCAGCAGCGTACAGGGGAGCCCAGATACGCAGTATTTT. Protein: CASSVQGSPDTQYF.

The chain joins TRBV7-6 to TRBJ1-5; the match to TRBD1 covers 7 bases. Germline trimming cut 1 base from V and 7 bases from J; bases unmatched to any gene: 1. Germline V gene lookup returns CDR1 SGHVS and CDR2 FNYEAQ. The CDR3 is made up of 13 amino acids. This chain's CDR3 is CASSLGDRQPQHF. CDR3 bases: TGTGCCAGCAGCTTAGGGGACAGACAGCCCCAGCATTTT.

The chain combines TRBV7-2 with TRBJ2-7; a weak D match, TRBD1 (5 bases). From germline, CDR1 is SGHTA and CDR2 FQGNSA. The CDR3 runs to 14 residues. V was pared by 2 bases and J by 3 bases, with 11 bases between. Written as DNA, the CDR3 is TGTGCCAGCAGCTTAATGGTCAGGGACTACGAGCAGTACTTC. This encodes CASSLMVRDYEQYF.

The chain carries TRBV24-1 and TRBJ1-5, with 8 bases that match TRBD1. In germline, CDR1 is KGHDR, CDR2 SFDVKD. The CDR3 consists of 16 residues. Trimming cost V 3 bases and J 2 bases; bases outside gene matches: 5. CDR3 in DNA: TGTGCCACCAGTGATGACAGGGGCGAGGGCAATCAGCCCCAGCATTTT. It is translated as CATSDDRGEGNQPQHF.

DNA of the CDR3: TGTGCCAGCAGTCCTTCTAGCGGGAGGTACTACGAGCAGTACTTC. Translated, it gives CASSPSSGRYYEQYF. The chain uses TRBV27 and TRBJ2-7; 11 bases map to TRBD2. The CDR3 is 15 residues long. V lost 5 bases and J lost 3; bases outside the gene matches: 6. Germline CDR1 reads MNHEY; CDR2 reads SMNVEV (reference sequence).

The gene calls are TRBV28 and TRBJ2-7, with 11 nucleotides matching TRBD2. The CDR3 covers 14 residues. After removal of 7 bases from V and 7 bases from J, the junction contained 9 bases not matched to a gene. Germline V gene sequence: CDR1 MDHEN, CDR2 SYDVKM. The CDR3 here is CASISSGRWEEQYF. As DNA, the CDR3 is TGTGCCAGCATATCTAGCGGGAGGTGGGAAGAGCAGTACTTC. Drawing the rest from reference TRBV28 and TRBJ2-7, the complete variable domain is DVKVTQSSRYLVKRTGEKVFLECVQDMDHENMFWYRQDPGLGLRLIYFSYDVKMKEKGDIPEGYSVSREKKERFSLILESASTNQTSMYLCASISSGRWEEQYFGPGTRLTVT.

The chain couples TRBV19 to TRBJ2-5; 7 positions agree with TRBD1. Germline V gene lookup returns CDR1 LNHDA and CDR2 SQIVND (reference sequence). The CDR3 is made up of 16 amino acids. V lost 3 bases to trimming and J lost 7 bases; unmatched junction nucleotides: 14. The CDR3 DNA is TGTGCCAGTAGTATTGGTAAAGGGGGCACTCTGGTGACCCAGTACTTC. It is translated as CASSIGKGGTLVTQYF.